A single count supports the clone carrying this T cell receptor (beta chain). Its antigen is as yet unknown. Mismatch with germline at one junction end may stem from a read error. The record originates from a study of tumor-infiltrating lymphocytes in primary liver carcinoma. About the research overall: Tumors were staged T1-T3 N0M0 and measured 4.2 to 10 cm across. Study-wide results and limits: Tumor top-250-clone fractions significantly exceeded those of blood (p = 0.039).

The CDR3 consists of 18 residues. From germline, CDR1 is MNHEY and CDR2 SVGEGT. Unsorted bulk tissue of about 20-32 mg yielded co-extracted RNA and DNA. Surgical resection treated primary liver carcinoma in the patients. Sampling of each tumor involved five separate regions. Synthesis of TCR beta cDNA was carried out from 450 to 650 ng total RNA with a constant-region primer. ARM-PCR was slightly modified, and three nested multiplex PCR rounds with it gave rise to the TCR beta libraries. Amplification in the first two PCR rounds was performed using TRBV1-TRBV30 forward primers and a C-beta reverse primer for approximately 10 cycles each. Each CDR3 protein gets one entry after TCRdb re-called the multiplex PCR reads with MiXCR. The sample holds more than 20,000 distinct CDR3 sequences, 60% to 80% seen once.

The chain joins TRBV6-2 or TRBV6-3 to TRBJ2-1; weak D call: TRBD2 (5 bases). With the DNA end fitting TRBJ2-7 better, the J assignment may be wrong. The specimen sequenced was liver tumor tissue from sampling region 1. Subset meaning: tumor region T1, superior pole. The sequence derives from a woman aged 25-40 years with primary liver carcinoma and hepatitis B virus infection. CDR3 loop: CASCYSADGNLIYNEQYF. The CDR3 DNA sequence: TGTGCCAGCTGTTACTCTGCTGACGGGAACCTCATTTACAATGAGCAGTACTTC.